Described below is a single TCR beta chain sequence and its context. CDR1 SGHTA and CDR2 FQGNSA come from the germline V gene. J gave up 2 bases and V 4 bases, and 3 bases lay outside the gene matches. The CDR3 spans 15 residues. Data came from immunoSEQ multiplex PCR; TCRdb stores just in-frame clones and leaves some out. The sample contains around 200,000 clones, around four fifths of which appear only once. The sample comes from a study of blood T cell repertoires in COVID-19. The overall study: Acute and convalescent COVID-19 specimens originated in the United States, Italy and Spain. Sources were T cells, B-cell-depleted T cells, or PBMCs; the material itself was cDNA or gDNA.

Sequenced input: peripheral blood. The TCR sequence derives from a woman between 35 and 50 years old with active or convalescent COVID-19. The chain employs TRBV7-2 and TRBJ2-7, with 12 nucleotides matching TRBD2. As DNA, the CDR3 is TGTGCCAGCAGCTGGACTAGCGGGGCGGCCTACGAGCAGTACTTC. Its translation: CASSWTSGAAYEQYF. Using reference TRBV7-2 and TRBJ2-7 for the parts outside the CDR3, the full variable domain is GAGVSQSPSNKVTEKGKDVELRCDPISGHTALYWYRQSLGQGLEFLIYFQGNSAPDKSGLPSDRFSAERTGGSVSTLTIQRTQQEDSAVYLCASSWTSGAAYEQYFGPGTRLTVT.